One sample yielded the 5 T cell receptor beta chains listed below, sequenced in a study of T-cell memory formation after mild COVID-19. TCRdb re-analysed the 5' RACE reads in MiXCR, keeping a single row per CDR3 protein. This table holds under 400,000 distinct CDR3 sequences, 25% to 30% found once. The sequenced sample consisted of PBMCs or a T cell subset sorted from them (not recorded which). These receptors were collected from an adult woman who had mild COVID-19 (a few samples of this study predate the infection). Cell type and time point are not known.

The J gene is TRBJ2-2, the V gene TRBV7-3; the D gene is possibly TRBD2 (7 bases). The CDR3 has 16 amino acids. Germline CDR1 SGHTA, CDR2 FQGTGA. Trimming left V 1 base short and J 0 bases short, with 9 bases between. CDR3 protein: CASSLRGGSNTGELFF. CDR3 bases: TGTGCCAGCAGCTTAAGGGGGGGCTCGAACACCGGGGAGCTGTTTTTT.

This clonotype was seen many times. The V and J genes are TRBV7-8 and TRBJ2-2, with TRBD2 identical over 7 bases. CDR1 SGHVS and CDR2 FQNEAQ come from the germline V gene. V was pared by 2 bases and J by 1 base, with 4 bases of the junction left unmatched. This CDR3 has 16 amino acids. This CDR3 reads CASSLQAGRNTGELFF. The CDR3 DNA sequence: TGTGCCAGCAGCTTACAAGCGGGGCGGAACACCGGGGAGCTGTTTTTT.

This clonotype came up once. This chain links TRBV18 with TRBJ1-2; tentatively, D is TRBD1 (5 bases). Germline CDR1 KGHSH, CDR2 LQKENI. The CDR3 is made up of 13 amino acids. V was trimmed by 2 bases and J by 9 bases, leaving 13 bases between them. The CDR3 region is CASSPAGRISYTF. As DNA, the CDR3 is TGTGCCAGCTCACCAGCAGGGCGGATTAGCTACACCTTC. The complete variable domain, with remaining parts taken from reference TRBV18 and TRBJ1-2, reads NAGVMQNPRHLVRRRGQEARLRCSPMKGHSHVYWYRQLPEEGLKFMVYLQKENIIDESGMPKERFSAEFPKEGPSILRIQQVVRGDSAAYFCASSPAGRISYTFGSGTRLTVV.

The rearrangement uses TRBV4-3 and TRBJ2-5; 9 bases line up with TRBD1. The CDR3 is made up of 16 amino acids. Germline trimming cut 1 base from V and 3 bases from J; bases unmatched to any gene: 6. Germline V gene data show CDR1 as LGHNA and CDR2 as YSLEER. The CDR3 DNA reads TGCGCCAGCAGCCAAGTCTGGACAGGGGCGAAAGAGACCCAGTACTTC. Its translation is CASSQVWTGAKETQYF.

This clonotype was found a few times. The rearrangement joins TRBV25-1 to TRBJ1-2, with D unclear. The CDR3 sequence is 12 residues long. The V and J ends lost 8 bases and 2 bases respectively, with 9 bases between them. Germline V lookup: CDR1 MGHDK, CDR2 SYGVNS. The chain's CDR3 is CASQQPNYGYTF. The CDR3 nucleotides are TGTGCCAGCCAGCAGCCCAACTATGGCTACACCTTC.